A selection of T cell receptor beta chains follows, all from one sample in a study of immune cell composition in non-small cell lung cancer. TCRdb's copy holds only in-frame clones and misses some; the assay was immunoSEQ multiplex PCR. The sample yields around 6,600 clones, approximately 80% seen once. Sequenced: non-adjacent lung tissue. The receptors were gathered from a human donor with non-small cell lung cancer. Each CDR3 is given with its conserved first and last residue. D genes are given only for firm matches. Only part of the rows carry a size: once, few, many, or a class if the clone is expanded.

j_call d_call clone_size v_call cdr3_nt cdr3_aa
TRBJ1-1 TRBD1 . TRBV28 TGTGCCAGCAGGCCAGCCGGGACAGGGGGTGGGGGGCGAGCTTTCTTT CASRPAGTGGGGRAFF
TRBJ2-2 TRBD1 . TRBV18 TGTGCCAGCTCACCACCGACAGGGGGGAACACCGGGGAGCTGTTTTTT CASSPPTGGNTGELFF
TRBJ2-3 . . TRBV18 TGTGCCAGCTCAGTGCGGACAGATACGCAGTATTTT CASSVRTDTQYF
TRBJ1-2 . . TRBV7-2 TGTGCCAGCAGCCTATATGGCTACACCTTC CASSLYGYTF
TRBJ2-3 TRBD2 . TRBV5-4 TGTGCCAGCAGCTCTGGACTAGCGGGGGGGTATAGCACAGATACGCAGTATTTT CASSSGLAGGYSTDTQYF
TRBJ2-1 TRBD1 . TRBV5-8 TGTGCCAGCAGCTTCTTTTCGGGACAGGGATACAATGAGCAGTTCTTC CASSFFSGQGYNEQFF
TRBJ2-1 . few TRBV11-2 TGTGCCACCGATCCGGGACTTAGCGCGGGGAATGAGCAGTTCTTC CATDPGLSAGNEQFF
TRBJ2-2 . . TRBV18 TGTGCCAGCTCACCTTTAACGGGACTTAACACCGGGGAGCTGTTTTTT CASSPLTGLNTGELFF
TRBJ2-1 . . TRBV11-2 TGTGCCAGCAGCCTGAGGACTATAAATGAGCAGTTCTTC CASSLRTINEQFF
TRBJ2-3 . . TRBV7-2 TGTGCCAGCAGCTCATCCCGCACAGATACGCAGTATTTT CASSSSRTDTQYF
TRBJ2-3 . . TRBV4-1 TGCGCCAGCAGCCAATTCAGTGCCGCAGATACGCAGTATTTT CASSQFSAADTQYF
TRBJ2-7 . . TRBV18 TGTGCCAGCTCACCAACTGACACGTATCCGCCGGCCGAGCAGTACTTC CASSPTDTYPPAEQYF
TRBJ1-2 TRBD1 . TRBV14 TGTGCCAGCAGCCCGGGACAGGTCCCGTTCTATGGCTACACCTTC CASSPGQVPFYGYTF
TRBJ1-2 . . TRBV5-1 TGCGCCAGCTCATTAGGGAGGGGAAACTATGGCTACACCTTC CASSLGRGNYGYTF
TRBJ1-4 TRBD1 . TRBV19 TGTGCCAGTAGTATGGAGGACAGGGGAAATGAAAAACTGTTTTTT CASSMEDRGNEKLFF
TRBJ2-7 . . TRBV7-8 TGTGCCAGCAGCTTAGTCTACGATGCCTACGAGCAGTACTTC CASSLVYDAYEQYF
TRBJ2-5 TRBD1 . TRBV7-3 TGTGCCAGCAGCCCCGGACAGGGAGAGACCCAGTACTTC CASSPGQGETQYF
TRBJ2-1 TRBD2 . TRBV5-5 TGTGCCAGCAGCGCTAGCGGGAGGGCCCTCGATGAGCAGTTCTTC CASSASGRALDEQFF
TRBJ2-2 TRBD1 . TRBV5-1 TGCGCCAGCAGCCAACAGGGGGCGATCACCGGGGAGCTGTTTTTT CASSQQGAITGELFF
TRBJ2-3 . . TRBV27 TGTGCCAGCAGTTTATCGGAGAGGCGCACAGATACGCAGTATTTT CASSLSERRTDTQYF
TRBJ2-3 TRBD2 . TRBV6-4 TGTGCCAGCAGTGACGGCGGGGGAAGCACAGATACGCAGTATTTT CASSDGGGSTDTQYF
TRBJ2-3 TRBD2 . TRBV5-4 TGTGCCAGCAGCTTGGTAGGGACTAGCGGGGGGTCTAGCACAGATACGCAGTATTTT CASSLVGTSGGSSTDTQYF
TRBJ1-5 TRBD1 once TRBV5-1 TGCGCCAGCAGCTTGGGGGGGACAGAGTATCAGCCCCAGCATTTT CASSLGGTEYQPQHF
TRBJ2-7 TRBD1 . TRBV18 TGTGCCAGCTCACCGAGACAGGGGGTCTACGAGCAGTACTTC CASSPRQGVYEQYF
TRBJ2-7 . . TRBV5-4 TGTGCCAGCAGCGCCAACCTAGGCACCCACGAGCAGTACTTC CASSANLGTHEQYF
TRBJ1-1 . . TRBV7-8 TGTGCCAGCAGCTTAGGAGCCTTGAACACTGAAGCTTTCTTT CASSLGALNTEAFF
TRBJ2-3 . few TRBV5-1 TGCGCCAGCAGCTTGCGACAGCCCACAGATACGCAGTATTTT CASSLRQPTDTQYF
TRBJ2-1 TRBD1 . TRBV7-3 TGTGCCAGCAGCCGAGACAGGGTGAGCTCCTACAATGAGCAGTTCTTC CASSRDRVSSYNEQFF